These 12 T cell receptor beta chains originate from one sample sequenced in a study of cytomegalovirus exposure and HLA in healthy donors. The PCR contained 60 Vbeta and 13 Jbeta primers. Here immunoSEQ multiplex PCR was the method, and the copy in TCRdb shows in-frame clones only, minus some. The sample includes about 82,000 clones, 63% seen only once; the top ten take 14% to 15%. The sample consisted of PBMCs. These receptors were obtained from a woman in her forties in good health and CMV-seropositive.

The V call is TRBV5-3, the J call TRBJ2-3, with 11 bases identical to TRBD2. TRBV5-3 is placed among ORFs of uncertain function. The V and J ends lost 3 bases and 3 bases, in that order; junction bases with no gene match: 15. This CDR3 is 19 amino acids long. CDR3 sequence reads: CARSSSTWLLAGDTDTQYF. The CDR3 coding sequence is TGTGCCAGAAGCTCCTCAACGTGGCTACTAGCGGGAGATACAGATACGCAGTATTTT.

The chain is built from TRBV27 and TRBJ2-3; D is perhaps TRBD2 (7 bases). V lost 4 bases to trimming and J lost 1 base, with 15 bases between them. In germline, CDR1 is MNHEY, CDR2 SMNVEV (reference sequence). The CDR3 sequence is 16 residues long. The CDR3: CASSSRRGAGTDTQYF. CDR3 in DNA: TGTGCCAGCAGTTCCCGTCGGGGGGCAGGCACAGATACGCAGTATTTT.

The CDR3 coding sequence is TGTGCCAGCATCCCAAGGGAGCTAGAGCAGTTCTTC. This codes for CASIPRELEQFF. The chain couples TRBV7-9 to TRBJ2-1, with D maybe TRBD2 (5 bases). This CDR3 has 12 residues. Germline loops: CDR1 SEHNR, CDR2 FQNEAQ (reference sequence). V lost 7 bases and J 10 bases, leaving 14 bases between the germline ends.

The chain couples TRBV28 to TRBJ2-2; D possibly corresponds to TRBD2 (6 bases). Trimming shortened V by 2 bases and J by 2 bases, and 18 bases separated the two germline ends. This CDR3 contains 18 residues. Germline-derived CDR1 and CDR2 are MDHEN and SYDVKM. CDR3 sequence: CASSLPLAIGGNTGELFF. The CDR3 DNA reads TGTGCCAGCAGTTTACCACTAGCAATCGGAGGAAACACCGGGGAGCTGTTTTTT.

In its sample, this clone was seen once. The chain joins TRBV7-9 to TRBJ1-1; D ambiguous. This CDR3 comprises 13 residues. The ends were cut back, 3 bases at V and 6 bases at J, with 11 bases in the middle. Germline assignment: CDR1 SEHNR and CDR2 FQNEAQ (reference sequence). In nucleotides, the CDR3 is TGTGCCAGCAGCTTTCGACAATTCGCTGAAGCTTTCTTT. It encodes CASSFRQFAEAFF. Variable domain in full (rest from reference TRBV7-9 and TRBJ1-1): DTGVSQNPRHKITKRGQNVTFRCDPISEHNRLYWYRQTLGQGPEFLTYFQNEAQLEKSRLLSDRFSAERPKGSFSTLEIQRTEQGDSAMYLCASSFRQFAEAFFGQGTRLTVV.

This clone was recorded a few times. The chain combines TRBV27 with TRBJ2-3, with 9 bases lining up with TRBD1. Looked up from germline, CDR1 is MNHEY and CDR2 is SMNVEV (reference sequence). The trim removed 4 bases at V and 0 bases at J, leaving 8 bases unmatched. The CDR3 runs 17 residues. The CDR3 protein is CASSSNHRGPSTDTQYF. CDR3 DNA sequence: TGTGCCAGCAGTTCGAATCACAGGGGGCCTAGCACAGATACGCAGTATTTT.

The chain carries TRBV30 and TRBJ2-3; 12 bases are a match to TRBD2. CDR1 and CDR2 (germline): GTSNPN, SVGIG (reference sequence). The CDR3 is 15 amino acids. V shed 7 bases, J shed 8 bases, and the junction held 13 bases outside the gene matches. CDR3 DNA: TGTGCCTACGCGACTAGCGGGAGTGTTAGAGGTACGCAGTATTTT. It translates to CAYATSGSVRGTQYF.

V and J are TRBV5-1 and TRBJ2-7; tentatively, D is TRBD1 (5 bases). V was pared by 2 bases and J by 4 bases, with 10 bases between. The CDR3 is made up of 13 amino acids. Germline CDR1 and CDR2: SGHRS and YFSETQ. The CDR3 loop is CASSFDRPYEQYF. DNA for the CDR3: TGCGCCAGCAGCTTCGACAGACCGTACGAGCAGTACTTC.

The chain couples TRBV12-5 to TRBJ2-2, with a possible D match to TRBD1 (7 bases). V dropped 6 bases and J dropped 7 bases, with 12 bases sitting between them. The germline V gene encodes CDR1 LGHNT and CDR2 FRNRAP. The length of the CDR3 is 13 residues. The DNA of the CDR3 is TGTGCTAGTGGACGACAGGGAGGCGGGGAGCTGTTTTTT. It is translated as CASGRQGGGELFF.

The chain carries TRBV15 and TRBJ2-5, with 14 bases fitting TRBD2. This CDR3 comprises 16 residues. Looked up from germline, CDR1 is LNHNV and CDR2 is YYDKDF (reference sequence). Trimming took 3 bases from V and 5 from J; bases not matched to a gene: 5. The CDR3 DNA follows: TGTGCCACCAGCAGGGGACTAGCGGGAGAAGGGGAGACCCAGTACTTC. Its translation is CATSRGLAGEGETQYF.

The chain is built from TRBV30 and TRBJ1-2, with D possibly matching TRBD1 (5 bases). Trimming left V 3 bases short and J 2 bases short, with 10 bases between. Germline CDR1 reads GTSNPN; CDR2 reads SVGIG (reference sequence). This CDR3 spans 13 amino acids. CDR3 bases: TGTGCCTGGAGGACAGAGAGGAACTATGGCTACACCTTC. Its protein product is CAWRTERNYGYTF. The full variable domain, its missing parts supplied by reference TRBV30 and TRBJ1-2, is SQTIHQWPATLVQPVGSPLSLECTVEGTSNPNLYWYRQAAGRGLQLLFYSVGIGQISSEVPQNLSASRPQDRQFILSSKKLLLSDSGFYLCAWRTERNYGYTFGSGTRLTVV.

V is TRBV6-6 and J is TRBJ2-7; tentative D call: TRBD1 (7 bases). The CDR3 consists of 15 residues. V was shortened by 4 bases and J by 2 bases, with 15 bases between the two germline ends. Germline CDR1 reads MNHNY; CDR2 reads SVGAGI (reference sequence). The CDR3 sequence: CASSWTGGATYEQYF. The CDR3 region has the DNA TGTGCCAGCAGTTGGACAGGCGGGGCGACCTACGAGCAGTACTTC.